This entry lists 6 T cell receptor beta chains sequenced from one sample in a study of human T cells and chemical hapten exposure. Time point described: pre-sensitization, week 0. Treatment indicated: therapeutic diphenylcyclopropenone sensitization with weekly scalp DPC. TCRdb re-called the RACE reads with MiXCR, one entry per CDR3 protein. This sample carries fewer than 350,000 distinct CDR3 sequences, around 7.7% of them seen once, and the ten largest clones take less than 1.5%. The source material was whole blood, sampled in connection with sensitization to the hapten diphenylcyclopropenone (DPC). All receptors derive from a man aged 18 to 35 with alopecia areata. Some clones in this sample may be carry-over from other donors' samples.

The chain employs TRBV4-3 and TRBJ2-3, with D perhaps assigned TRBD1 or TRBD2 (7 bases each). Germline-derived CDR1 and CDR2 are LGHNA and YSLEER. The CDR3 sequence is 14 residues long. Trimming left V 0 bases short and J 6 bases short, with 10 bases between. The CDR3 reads CASSQDQGGDTQYF. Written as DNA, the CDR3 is TGCGCCAGCAGCCAAGATCAGGGGGGGGATACGCAGTATTTT.

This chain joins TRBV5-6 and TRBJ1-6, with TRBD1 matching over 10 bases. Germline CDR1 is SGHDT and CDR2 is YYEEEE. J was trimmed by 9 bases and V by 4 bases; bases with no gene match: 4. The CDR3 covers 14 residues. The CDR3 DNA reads TGTGCCAGCAGCCGGGACAGGGGACTTTCACCCCTCCACTTT. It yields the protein CASSRDRGLSPLHF. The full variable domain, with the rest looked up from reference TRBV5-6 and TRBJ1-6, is DAGVTQSPTHLIKTRGQQVTLRCSPKSGHDTVSWYQQALGQGPQFIFQYYEEEERQRGNFPDRFSGHQFPNYSSELNVNALLLGDSALYLCASSRDRGLSPLHFGNGTRLTVT.

CDR3 nucleotide sequence: TGCGCCAGCAGCCCACATAGGACAGGTGGCGCTGAAGCTTTCTTT. Protein sequence: CASSPHRTGGAEAFF. The chain links TRBV4-3 to TRBJ1-1; 7 nucleotides agree with TRBD1. Germline V lookup: CDR1 LGHNA, CDR2 YSLEER. J was trimmed by 6 bases and V by 4 bases; bases with no gene match: 11. The CDR3 extends over 15 amino acids.

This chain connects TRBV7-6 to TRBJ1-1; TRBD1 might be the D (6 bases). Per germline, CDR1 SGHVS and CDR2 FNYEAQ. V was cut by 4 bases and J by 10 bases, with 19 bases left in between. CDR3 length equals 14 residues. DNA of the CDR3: TGTGCCAGCAGCTCTAGATACAGGGAAGGGAGAGCTTTCTTT. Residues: CASSSRYREGRAFF. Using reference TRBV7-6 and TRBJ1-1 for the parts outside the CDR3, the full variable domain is GAGVSQSPRYKVTKRGQDVALRCDPISGHVSLYWYRQALGQGPEFLTYFNYEAQQDKSGLPNDRFSAERPEGSISTLTIQRTEQRDSAMYRCASSSRYREGRAFFGQGTRLTVV.

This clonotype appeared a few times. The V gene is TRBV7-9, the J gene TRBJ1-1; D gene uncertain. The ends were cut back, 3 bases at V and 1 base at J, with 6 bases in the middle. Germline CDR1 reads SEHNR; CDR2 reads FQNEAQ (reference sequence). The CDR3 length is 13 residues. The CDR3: CASSFQANTEAFF. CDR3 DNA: TGTGCCAGCAGCTTCCAGGCGAACACTGAAGCTTTCTTT.

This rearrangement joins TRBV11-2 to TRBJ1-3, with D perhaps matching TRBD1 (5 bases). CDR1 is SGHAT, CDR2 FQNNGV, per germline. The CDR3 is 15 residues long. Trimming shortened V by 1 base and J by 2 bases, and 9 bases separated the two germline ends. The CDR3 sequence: CASSLVPGAGNTIYF. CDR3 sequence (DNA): TGTGCCAGCAGCTTAGTCCCGGGGGCTGGAAACACCATATATTTT.